Presented here are 10 T cell receptor beta chains from one specimen sequenced in a study of blood T cell repertoires in COVID-19. Sequenced by immunoSEQ multiplex PCR; TCRdb stores in-frame clones only, minus some. The data show 250,000 to 300,000 clones, more than 75% seen once. The sequenced sample consisted of PBMCs or T cells enriched from blood (not recorded which). Every receptor here comes from a woman aged 40 to 55 with acute COVID-19.

V is TRBV5-4 and J is TRBJ2-3; no reliable D call. With 0 bases removed from V and 7 bases from J, the gap between germline ends came to 6 bases. Germline loops: CDR1 SGHNT, CDR2 YYREEE (reference sequence). This CDR3 contains 12 residues. This CDR3 reads CASSLELNTQYF. CDR3 coding DNA: TGTGCCAGCAGCTTGGAGCTAAATACGCAGTATTTT.

V gene TRBV18 combines with J gene TRBJ1-2; 9 bases align to TRBD1. The CDR3 contains 15 residues. Germline-derived CDR1 and CDR2 are KGHSH and LQKENI. With 0 bases clipped from V and 4 bases from J, the junction kept 3 bases outside the gene matches. CDR3 loop: CASSPPMGQGYGYTF. The CDR3 bases are TGTGCCAGCTCACCACCTATGGGACAGGGCTATGGCTACACCTTC. The full variable domain, rest sourced from reference TRBV18 and TRBJ1-2, is NAGVMQNPRHLVRRRGQEARLRCSPMKGHSHVYWYRQLPEEGLKFMVYLQKENIIDESGMPKERFSAEFPKEGPSILRIQQVVRGDSAAYFCASSPPMGQGYGYTFGSGTRLTVV.

The J gene is TRBJ1-6, the V gene TRBV7-9; 8 bases match TRBD1. Per germline, CDR1 SEHNR and CDR2 FQNEAQ (reference sequence). The length of the CDR3 is 14 residues. The V gene end was trimmed by 5 bases and the J gene end by 4 bases; junction bases not matched to a gene: 1. CDR3 in amino acids: CASSRQGYNSPLHF. In nucleotides, the CDR3 is TGTGCCAGCAGCCGACAGGGGTATAATTCACCCCTCCACTTT. Full variable domain (missing parts from reference TRBV7-9 and TRBJ1-6): DTGVSQNPRHKITKRGQNVTFRCDPISEHNRLYWYRQTLGQGPEFLTYFQNEAQLEKSRLLSDRFSAERPKGSFSTLEIQRTEQGDSAMYLCASSRQGYNSPLHFGNGTRLTVT.

For the CDR3, the DNA is TGTGCCATCAGTAAAGCGGGAACTAGCACAGATACGCAGTATTTT. Amino acids: CAISKAGTSTDTQYF. J is TRBJ2-3 and V is TRBV10-3; 7 bases map to TRBD2. The germline V gene encodes CDR1 ENHRY and CDR2 SYGVKD. The CDR3 spans 15 residues. V shed 5 bases, J shed 0 bases, and the junction held 5 bases outside the gene matches.

The rearrangement links TRBV9 to TRBJ2-1; D perhaps matches TRBD1 (6 bases). Germline CDR1 reads SGDLS; CDR2 reads YYNGEE. The CDR3 has 16 residues. V gave up 4 bases and J gave up 5 bases, with 19 bases separating them. The CDR3 here is CASSPRSGVGNNEQFF. As DNA, the CDR3 is TGTGCCAGCAGCCCTCGCTCAGGGGTAGGGAACAATGAGCAGTTCTTC. The whole variable domain, remainder taken from reference TRBV9 and TRBJ2-1, is DSGVTQTPKHLITATGQRVTLRCSPRSGDLSVYWYQQSLDQGLQFLIQYYNGEERAKGNILERFSAQQFPDLHSELNLSSLELGDSALYFCASSPRSGVGNNEQFFGPGTRLTVL.

The V and J genes are TRBV11-2 and TRBJ1-1; the D gene is possibly TRBD1 (6 bases). Deletions cut 1 base from V and 8 bases from J, with 11 bases between. The CDR3 loop spans 13 amino acids. Germline V CDR1 and CDR2: SGHAT, FQNNGV. In DNA form, the CDR3 reads TGTGCCAGCAGCTTAGTGCCAGGGGTGGAAGCTTTCTTT. Protein: CASSLVPGVEAFF.

The genes are TRBV12-5 and TRBJ2-7; possibly TRBD1 for D (6 bases). Germline CDR1 is LGHNT and CDR2 is FRNRAP. The CDR3 runs 12 residues. The V gene lost 0 bases and the J gene lost 7 bases, with 7 bases spanning the gap. The CDR3 region has the DNA TGTGCTAGTGGTTTGGTAAGGGGGGAGCAGTACTTC. Encoded protein: CASGLVRGEQYF.

The chain combines TRBV28 with TRBJ2-7; 9 positions agree with TRBD1. The germline V gene has CDR1 MDHEN and CDR2 SYDVKM. The junction had 5 bases not matched to a gene; V was cut back by 4 bases and J by 1 base. This CDR3 region has 15 residues. CDR3 sequence reads: CASSSQGAGSYEQYF. The CDR3 DNA reads TGTGCCAGCAGTTCACAGGGGGCTGGATCCTACGAGCAGTACTTC. The variable domain in full, with the rest retrieved from reference TRBV28 and TRBJ2-7, is DVKVTQSSRYLVKRTGEKVFLECVQDMDHENMFWYRQDPGLGLRLIYFSYDVKMKEKGDIPEGYSVSREKKERFSLILESASTNQTSMYLCASSSQGAGSYEQYFGPGTRLTVT.

CDR3 sequence reads: CASSLIAGDGYTF. The CDR3 DNA sequence: TGTGCCAGCAGCTTAATTGCGGGGGATGGCTACACCTTC. The V gene is TRBV7-3, the J gene TRBJ1-2; possibly TRBD1 for D (5 bases). V was clipped by 1 base and J by 6 bases, with 9 bases between them. Looked up from germline, CDR1 is SGHTA and CDR2 is FQGTGA. This CDR3 comprises 13 residues.

The V gene is TRBV12-5, the J gene TRBJ2-1, with a weak D call TRBD2 (6 bases). The V gene lost 6 bases and the J gene lost 2 bases, with 17 bases spanning the gap. CDR3 size: 16 residues. Germline values: CDR1 LGHNT, CDR2 FRNRAP. The CDR3 region has the DNA TGTGCTAGTGGCAGACTAGATTCGTTGCCCTACAATGAGCAGTTCTTC. It is translated as CASGRLDSLPYNEQFF.